This T cell receptor beta chain was sequenced during a study of blood T cell repertoires in COVID-19. The repertoire was sequenced with immunoSEQ multiplex PCR; TCRdb's copy has only in-frame clones and lacks some. The sample lists fewer than 350,000 clones; around 85% were seen once. CDR3 size: 13 residues. In germline, CDR1 is MDHEN, CDR2 SYDVKM. Trimming removed 2 bases from V and 4 bases from J, with 8 bases in between. This clone was recorded only once. The TCR was taken from a woman between 25 and 40 years old who had recovered from COVID-19. Sequenced input: peripheral blood. The V gene is TRBV28, the J gene TRBJ1-2; unclear D gene. CDR3 sequence: CASSLREIYGYTF. The CDR3 DNA follows: TGTGCCAGCAGTTTACGGGAGATCTATGGCTACACCTTC.